The 24 T cell receptor beta chains below were found in one sample sequenced in a study of human T cells and chemical hapten exposure. One entry per CDR3 protein results from TCRdb running MiXCR on the RACE reads. Seen here are about 52,000 distinct CDR3 sequences, 9% to 10% observed once, and the top ten hold about 15%. Time point denoted: patch test 3, about 24 weeks after DPC sensitization. Treatment here: therapeutic diphenylcyclopropenone sensitization with weekly scalp DPC. Here the sequenced sample was whole blood, taken in connection with sensitization to the hapten diphenylcyclopropenone (DPC). These receptors were obtained from a woman aged 40 to 50 with alopecia areata. Some clones in this sample may be carry-over from other donors' samples.

This clonotype was seen only a few times. The chain is built from TRBV7-2 and TRBJ1-2; D ambiguous. Trimming removed 3 bases at V and 8 bases at J, with 19 bases between. The CDR3 covers 15 residues. Germline-derived CDR1 and CDR2 are SGHTA and FQGNSA. CDR3 loop: CASSLNRLLYSGYTF. DNA for the CDR3: TGTGCCAGCAGCTTGAATAGGCTCCTCTATTCCGGCTACACCTTC.

Only a few counts were recorded for this clonotype. This chain connects TRBV4-2 to TRBJ2-1; tentatively, D is TRBD1 or TRBD2 (5 bases each). The germline gives CDR1 LGHNA, CDR2 YNFKEQ. V dropped 0 bases and J dropped 3 bases, with 12 bases sitting between them. The CDR3 is 16 residues long. The CDR3 loop is CASSQDTGGNYNEQFF. For the CDR3, the DNA is TGTGCCAGCAGCCAAGATACTGGGGGAAACTACAATGAGCAGTTCTTC.

This clonotype was seen more than once but under ten times. The V call is TRBV12-5, the J call TRBJ1-1, with unresolved D. V lost 1 base and J lost 4, with 10 bases in between. Germline assignment: CDR1 LGHNT and CDR2 FRNRAP. CDR3 length equals 14 residues. The CDR3 bases are TGTGCTAGTGGTTTGGCCCTAGCCCTCACTGAAGCTTTCTTT. It translates to CASGLALALTEAFF.

The sample holds a few counts of this clonotype. The rearrangement links TRBV6-5 to TRBJ2-2, with 7 positions matching TRBD2. Trimming took 0 bases from V and 1 from J; bases not matched to a gene: 2. Looked up from germline, CDR1 is MNHEY and CDR2 is SVGAGI. The CDR3 consists of 16 residues. CDR3 protein: CASSYSGGMNTGELFF. The CDR3 bases are TGTGCCAGCAGTTACTCCGGGGGGATGAACACCGGGGAGCTGTTTTTT.

This clonotype was seen many times. This chain connects TRBV11-2 to TRBJ2-1; TRBD2 is a possible D gene (6 bases). The CDR3 contains 12 residues. The V and J ends lost 10 bases and 7 bases respectively, with 14 bases between them. Germline CDR1 SGHAT, CDR2 FQNNGV. The CDR3 region has the DNA TGTGCCACCGGGGGACTCCCTAATGAGCAGTTCTTC. It is translated as CATGGLPNEQFF.

The chain recombines TRBV10-3 with TRBJ1-5, with no clear D. The V end was cut by 6 bases, the J end by 4 bases, with 7 bases between. Germline V lookup: CDR1 ENHRY, CDR2 SYGVKD. This CDR3 contains 12 residues. DNA for the CDR3: TGTGCCATCAGGGACCAAAATCAGCCCCAGCATTTT. Protein sequence: CAIRDQNQPQHF.

The sample holds many counts of this clonotype. The chain recombines TRBV7-9 with TRBJ1-6; 7 nucleotides agree with TRBD1. The CDR3 spans 15 residues. J gave up 7 bases and V 4 bases, and 7 bases lay outside the gene matches. CDR1 and CDR2 (germline): SEHNR, FQNEAQ (reference sequence). CDR3: CASSYQTGRNSPLHF. The CDR3 bases are TGTGCCAGCAGCTACCAGACAGGGCGAAATTCACCCCTCCACTTT.

This clonotype was detected a few times. As DNA, the CDR3 is TGTGCCTGGACCCCCCCGGACAGGGTTGGTGAAGCTTTCTTT. It is translated as CAWTPPDRVGEAFF. The chain employs TRBV30 and TRBJ1-1, with 8 bases lining up with TRBD1. The CDR3 is made up of 14 amino acids. The germline V gene has CDR1 GTSNPN and CDR2 SVGIG (reference sequence). With V trimmed by 4 bases and J by 7 bases, 11 bases remained unmatched.

This clonotype was seen ten or more times. This chain joins TRBV6-2 or TRBV6-3 and TRBJ2-2, with D perhaps matching TRBD1 or TRBD2 (5 bases each). The CDR3 length is 15 residues. The V end was cut by 5 bases, the J end by 6 bases, with 16 bases between. CDR1 MNHEY and CDR2 SVGEGT come from the germline V gene. The CDR3 DNA reads as TGTGCCAGCAGTCCTGGGACGCAGTCATCCGGGGAGCTGTTTTTT. Its translation: CASSPGTQSSGELFF.

This clonotype was detected only a few times. The chain carries TRBV29-1 and TRBJ2-2; D possibly corresponds to TRBD1 (6 bases). The CDR3 loop spans 15 amino acids. Between the trimmed V and J ends, which lost 8 bases and 1 base, there was a span of 17 bases. Germline V gene data show CDR1 as SQVTM and CDR2 as ANQGSEA. DNA of the CDR3: TGCAGCTTTAGAAATACAGGGTGGAACACCGGGGAGCTGTTTTTT. Translated: CSFRNTGWNTGELFF.

In this sample, this clonotype turned up many times. J is TRBJ1-1 and V is TRBV12-5; D call uncertain. CDR1 LGHNT and CDR2 FRNRAP come from the germline V gene. The CDR3 runs 14 residues. Trimming cost V 6 bases and J 0 bases, with 11 bases left between them. The DNA for the CDR3 is TGTGCTAGTGGGGGAGGGCCCATGAACACTGAAGCTTTCTTT. Protein product: CASGGGPMNTEAFF.

In this sample, this clonotype is medium-sized. The chain uses TRBV6-2 or TRBV6-3 and TRBJ1-6; perhaps TRBD1 as D (6 bases). CDR3 length: 14 residues. Germline CDR1 is MNHEY and CDR2 is SVGEGT. Trimming removed 6 bases at V and 11 bases at J, with 17 bases between. As DNA, the CDR3 is TGTGCCAGCAGGTTCCAGGGGAATCGGCCACCCCTCCACTTT. Translating it yields CASRFQGNRPPLHF.

This chain uses TRBV5-4 with TRBJ1-2; TRBD1 is a possible D gene (6 bases). Trimming removed 5 bases at V and 7 bases at J, with 21 bases between. Per germline, CDR1 SGHNT and CDR2 YYREEE (reference sequence). The CDR3 has 15 amino acids. The CDR3 bases are TGTGCCAGCAGGCCCGCCGCTTTGTCAGGGGTTGGCTACACCTTC. Protein sequence: CASRPAALSGVGYTF.

This clonotype came up many times. The chain has TRBV7-7 and TRBJ1-3; D not resolved. The CDR3 totals 13 residues. V was clipped by 2 bases and J by 4 bases, with 6 bases between them. Germline assignment: CDR1 SSHAT and CDR2 FNYEAQ (reference sequence). In nucleotides, the CDR3 is TGTGCCAGCAGCTTAAATGCGGGAAACACCATATATTTT. Translated, it gives CASSLNAGNTIYF.

This clonotype showed up many times. The rearrangement joins TRBV14 to TRBJ2-7; D may be TRBD1 (6 bases). Per the germline V gene, CDR1 is SGHDN and CDR2 is FVKESK. Trimming took 5 bases from V and 6 from J, leaving 14 bases between them. The CDR3 covers 13 residues. This chain's CDR3 is CASSSPGEREQYF. The DNA for the CDR3 is TGTGCCAGCAGCTCCCCAGGGGAACGCGAGCAGTACTTC.

This clonotype was picked up many times. The chain uses TRBV5-5 and TRBJ2-2; D is unresolved. V lost 6 bases and J lost 1, with 13 bases in between. The CDR3 sequence is 15 residues long. From germline, CDR1 is SGHKS and CDR2 YYEKEE (reference sequence). The CDR3 DNA sequence: TGTGCCAGCACCCCCTTTTGGGAGAACACCGGGGAGCTGTTTTTT. Translated: CASTPFWENTGELFF.

The chain employs TRBV6-4 and TRBJ2-3, with 10 bases lining up with TRBD2. V lost 0 bases and J lost 6; bases outside the gene matches: 3. CDR3 length: 15 amino acids. CDR1 and CDR2 (germline): MRHNA, SNTAGT. The CDR3 sequence: CASSDSSGGPDTQYF. CDR3 DNA: TGTGCCAGCAGTGACTCTAGCGGGGGGCCGGATACGCAGTATTTT.

This clonotype was picked up many times. V is TRBV6-2 or TRBV6-3 and J is TRBJ1-2; 8 positions match TRBD1. The V and J ends lost 6 bases and 1 base, in that order; junction bases with no gene match: 10. The CDR3 runs to 16 residues. Germline V gene lookup returns CDR1 MNHEY and CDR2 SVGEGT. CDR3 in amino acids: CASSDRGRYFNYGYTF. DNA of the CDR3: TGTGCCAGCAGCGACAGGGGCCGATATTTTAACTATGGCTACACCTTC.

This clonotype occurred a few times. V is TRBV11-2 and J is TRBJ2-2; D unclear. CDR1 and CDR2 (germline): SGHAT, FQNNGV. The CDR3 contains 13 residues. Trimming pared 6 bases from V and 7 bases from J, leaving 12 bases between. The CDR3 loop reads CASRPQRGGELFF. The CDR3 bases are TGTGCCAGCAGACCCCAACGTGGCGGGGAGCTGTTTTTT.

This clonotype was found a few times. The rearrangement links TRBV29-1 to TRBJ1-5, with TRBD1 matching over 8 bases. The germline V gene encodes CDR1 SQVTM and CDR2 ANQGSEA. The CDR3 runs 13 residues. J gave up 4 bases and V 6 bases, and 5 bases lay outside the gene matches. DNA for the CDR3: TGCAGCGTCACAGGGGGGGAGAATCAGCCCCAGCATTTT. Translating it yields CSVTGGENQPQHF.

This CDR3 reads CSASTGNYGYTF. The DNA of the CDR3 is TGCAGTGCTAGTACAGGGAACTATGGCTACACCTTC. V usage is TRBV20-1 and J usage is TRBJ1-2; possibly TRBD1 for D (6 bases). This CDR3 region has 12 residues. Between the trimmed V and J ends, which lost 3 bases and 2 bases, there was a span of 7 bases. Germline-derived CDR1 and CDR2 are DFQATT and SNEGSKA (reference sequence).

This clonotype was recorded many times. This rearrangement joins TRBV6-5 to TRBJ1-2; no reliable D call. V was cut by 7 bases and J by 0 bases, with 15 bases left in between. The CDR3 runs 15 residues. Looked up from germline, CDR1 is MNHEY and CDR2 is SVGAGI. The CDR3 DNA follows: TGTGCCAGCATCGGAGGTGGGAAAGCTAACTATGGCTACACCTTC. Translated: CASIGGGKANYGYTF.

This clonotype has only a few counts. The chain combines TRBV10-3 with TRBJ2-2; D is uncertain. The CDR3 runs 12 residues. From germline, CDR1 is ENHRY and CDR2 SYGVKD. Trimming left V 8 bases short and J 5 bases short, with 9 bases between. As DNA, the CDR3 is TGTGCCATCGCGACTGGAACCGGGGAGCTGTTTTTT. Its protein product is CAIATGTGELFF.

The sample holds many counts of this clonotype. The chain links TRBV27 to TRBJ2-2, with D perhaps matching TRBD2 (6 bases). With 6 bases removed from V and 4 bases from J, the gap between germline ends came to 18 bases. In germline, CDR1 is MNHEY, CDR2 SMNVEV (reference sequence). The CDR3 loop spans 16 amino acids. The CDR3 bases are TGTGCCAGCAGAAGCATATCCGGGACTGCCACCGGGGAGCTGTTTTTT. This encodes CASRSISGTATGELFF.